These 7 T cell receptor beta chains originate from one sample sequenced in a study of Graves' ophthalmopathy and Graves' hyperthyroidism. RNA served as the template for amplifying TCR beta CDR3 regions. First-round RT-PCR used HTBI primers; second-round multiplex PCR followed. Using its own MiXCR run on the multiplex PCR reads, TCRdb lists one record per CDR3 protein. The sample includes 650,000 to 900,000 distinct CDR3 sequences, 35% to 50% of them seen just once. Sequenced material: peripheral blood. All receptors derive from an adult man with Graves' ophthalmopathy.

The CDR3 DNA reads TGTGCCAGCAGTTACTTATCAGGGGAGGATGGCTACACCTTC. Its translation is CASSYLSGEDGYTF. The chain has TRBV6-5 and TRBJ1-2; D is perhaps TRBD1 (6 bases). Trimming stripped 1 base from V and 6 bases from J, with 12 bases between. The length of the CDR3 is 14 residues. Germline-derived CDR1 and CDR2 are MNHEY and SVGAGI.

With regard to this clonotype: A much larger clone differs from this one at a single base, so this may be a read error. This sequence joins TRBV25-1 and TRBJ1-5; D unresolved. This CDR3 has 11 amino acids. Germline CDR1 is MGHDK and CDR2 is SYGVNS. V lost 5 bases and J lost 5, with 4 bases in between. CDR3 coding DNA: TGTGCCAGCAGTCAAGATCAGCCCCAGCATTTT. Translating it yields CASSQDQPQHF.

The chain recombines TRBV24-1 with TRBJ1-5, with TRBD1 identical over 9 bases. Germline trimming cut 8 bases from V and 10 bases from J; bases unmatched to any gene: 17. The V gene's germline CDR1 is KGHDR and CDR2 SFDVKD. This CDR3 is built from 16 residues. CDR3 in DNA: TGTGCCACCAACATAGAAAGAGGGACAGGGACTAAACCCCAGCATTTT. It encodes CATNIERGTGTKPQHF.

With regard to this clonotype: A junction boundary mismatches the germline segment, possibly from a read error. This chain uses TRBV20-1 with TRBJ2-5; no definite D call. The CDR3 loop spans 9 amino acids. CDR1 and CDR2 from the germline V gene are DFQATT and SNEGSKA (reference sequence). The DNA of the CDR3 is TGCAGTGCTAGGGCCGCTGGGGTATTC. It is translated as CSARAAGVF.

This clonotype was detected ten times or more. The rearrangement links TRBV7-9 to TRBJ2-7; D is unresolved. With 5 bases removed from V and 1 base from J, the gap between germline ends came to 6 bases. Germline V lookup: CDR1 SEHNR, CDR2 FQNEAQ (reference sequence). The CDR3 runs 12 residues. This CDR3 is CASSRTSYEQYF. CDR3 nucleotides: TGTGCCAGCAGCCGAACATCCTACGAGCAGTACTTC.

There are many counts of this clonotype. V and J are TRBV7-2 and TRBJ1-5; the D gene is possibly TRBD1 (5 bases). The V gene's germline CDR1 is SGHTA and CDR2 FQGNSA. V shed 2 bases and J shed 3 bases, with 11 bases lying between them. The CDR3 covers 15 residues. CDR3 DNA: TGTGCCAGCAGCTTACAAGGGGTGTTCAATCAGCCCCAGCATTTT. It codes for CASSLQGVFNQPQHF.

Notes on this clonotype: A much larger clone sits a single nucleotide away, making a read error possible. The CDR3 spells CASSLQEGTYEQYF. The DNA for the CDR3 is TGTGCCAGCAGCCTACAGGAGGGAACGTACGAGCAGTACTTC. V and J are TRBV7-2 and TRBJ2-7, with D possibly being TRBD2 (6 bases). Germline V gene lookup returns CDR1 SGHTA and CDR2 FQGNSA. The CDR3 length is 14 residues. V lost 5 bases, J lost 4 bases, and 15 bases lay in between.